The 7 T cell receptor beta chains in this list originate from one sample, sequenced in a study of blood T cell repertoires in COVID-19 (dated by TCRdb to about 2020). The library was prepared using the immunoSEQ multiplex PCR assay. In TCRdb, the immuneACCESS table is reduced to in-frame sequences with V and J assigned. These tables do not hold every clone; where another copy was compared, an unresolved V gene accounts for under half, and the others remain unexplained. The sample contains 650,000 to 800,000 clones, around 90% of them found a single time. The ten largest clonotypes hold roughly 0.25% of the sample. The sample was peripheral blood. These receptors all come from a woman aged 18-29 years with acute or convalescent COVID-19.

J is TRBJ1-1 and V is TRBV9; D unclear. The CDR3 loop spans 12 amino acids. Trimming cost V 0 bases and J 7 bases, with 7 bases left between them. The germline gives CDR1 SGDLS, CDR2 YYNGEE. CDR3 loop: CASSVGQVEAFF. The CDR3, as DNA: TGTGCCAGCAGCGTAGGGCAAGTTGAAGCTTTCTTT.

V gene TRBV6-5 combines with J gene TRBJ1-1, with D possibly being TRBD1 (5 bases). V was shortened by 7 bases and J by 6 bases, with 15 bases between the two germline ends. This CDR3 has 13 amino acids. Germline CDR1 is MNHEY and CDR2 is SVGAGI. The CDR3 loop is CASNPTEASEAFF. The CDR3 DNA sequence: TGTGCCAGCAACCCGACAGAAGCGTCTGAAGCTTTCTTT.

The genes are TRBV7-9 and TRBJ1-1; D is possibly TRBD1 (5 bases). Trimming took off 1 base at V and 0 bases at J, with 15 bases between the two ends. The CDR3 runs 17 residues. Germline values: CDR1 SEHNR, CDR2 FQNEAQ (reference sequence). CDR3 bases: TGTGCCAGCAGCTTAGGGTTGGCAGGGAGGATGAACACTGAAGCTTTCTTT. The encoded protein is CASSLGLAGRMNTEAFF.

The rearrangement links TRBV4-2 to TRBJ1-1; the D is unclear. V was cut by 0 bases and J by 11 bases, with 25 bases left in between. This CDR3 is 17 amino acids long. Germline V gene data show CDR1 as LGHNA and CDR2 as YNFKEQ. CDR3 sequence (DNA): TGTGCCAGCAGCCAAGAAGTCATAGGAGGGATTGGGCGTGGGGCTTTCTTT. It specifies CASSQEVIGGIGRGAFF.

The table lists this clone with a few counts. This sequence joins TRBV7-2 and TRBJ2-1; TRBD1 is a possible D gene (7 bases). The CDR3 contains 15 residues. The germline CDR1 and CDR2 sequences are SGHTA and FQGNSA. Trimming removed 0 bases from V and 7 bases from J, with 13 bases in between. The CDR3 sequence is CASSLAWAGGNEQFF. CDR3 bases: TGTGCCAGCAGCTTAGCTTGGGCAGGGGGGAATGAGCAGTTCTTC. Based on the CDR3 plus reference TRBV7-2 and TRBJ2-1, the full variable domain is GAGVSQSPSNKVTEKGKDVELRCDPISGHTALYWYRQSLGQGLEFLIYFQGNSAPDKSGLPSDRFSAERTGGSVSTLTIQRTQQEDSAVYLCASSLAWAGGNEQFFGPGTRLTVL.

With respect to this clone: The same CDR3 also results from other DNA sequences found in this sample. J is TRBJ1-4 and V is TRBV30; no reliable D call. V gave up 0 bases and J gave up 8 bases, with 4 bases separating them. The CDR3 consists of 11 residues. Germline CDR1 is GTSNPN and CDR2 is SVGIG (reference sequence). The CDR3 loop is CAWSVREKLFF. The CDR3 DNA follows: TGTGCCTGGAGTGTTCGGGAAAAACTGTTTTTT.

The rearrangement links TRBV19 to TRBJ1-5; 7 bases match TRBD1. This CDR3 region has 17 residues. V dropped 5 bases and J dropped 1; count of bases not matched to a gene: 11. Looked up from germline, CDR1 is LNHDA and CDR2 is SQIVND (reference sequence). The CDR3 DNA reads TGTGCCAGTAGTGTCCTCCAGACAGGGATCAGCAATCAGCCCCAGCATTTT. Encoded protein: CASSVLQTGISNQPQHF.